This is a list of T cell receptor beta chains from one sample in a study of T cell changes during pregnancy in multiple sclerosis. The method was immunoSEQ multiplex PCR; TCRdb's version includes in-frame clones alone and lacks a portion of them. This sample yields 42,000 or so clones, of which 70% to 90% are seen a single time; under 0.95% belongs to the top ten. The starting material was CD4+ T cells from peripheral blood mononuclear cells, obtained after pregnancy. Receptors originate from a female donor with multiple sclerosis, enrolled in a pregnancy study. The CDR3 runs from the conserved cysteine through the conserved F or W. The D gene is left open where the match is weak. The size entry is marked missing in some rows and otherwise reads once, few, many or a size class.

cdr3_aa: CASSNDGQGGNSPLHF; cdr3_nt: TGTGCCAGCAGCAATGATGGACAGGGAGGGAATTCACCCCTCCACTTT; clone_size: .; d_call: TRBD1; j_call: TRBJ1-6; v_call: TRBV5-6
cdr3_aa: CASSSNLAGMVEQFF; cdr3_nt: TGTGCCAGCAGCTCCAACTTAGCGGGAATGGTTGAGCAGTTCTTC; clone_size: .; d_call: TRBD2; j_call: TRBJ2-1; v_call: TRBV7-3
cdr3_aa: CASSIEVQADTEAFF; cdr3_nt: TGTGCCAGTAGTATCGAAGTCCAAGCGGACACTGAAGCTTTCTTT; clone_size: .; d_call: .; j_call: TRBJ1-1; v_call: TRBV19
cdr3_aa: CASSPGNPYGYTF; cdr3_nt: TGTGCCAGCAGTCCCGGGAACCCATATGGCTACACCTTC; clone_size: few; d_call: .; j_call: TRBJ1-2; v_call: TRBV2
cdr3_aa: CASSSQGGTEAFF; cdr3_nt: TGTGCCAGCAGTTCTCAAGGAGGGACTGAAGCTTTCTTT; clone_size: .; d_call: .; j_call: TRBJ1-1; v_call: TRBV6-5
cdr3_aa: CASSPTGGYGYTF; cdr3_nt: TGCGCCAGCAGCCCCACAGGGGGCTATGGCTACACCTTC; clone_size: few; d_call: TRBD1; j_call: TRBJ1-2; v_call: TRBV5-1
cdr3_aa: CASSFRSGTAFYEQYF; cdr3_nt: TGTGCCAGCAGCTTTCGCTCTGGGACAGCATTCTACGAGCAGTACTTC; clone_size: .; d_call: TRBD1; j_call: TRBJ2-7; v_call: TRBV5-6
cdr3_aa: CASSLGRTGGITYEQYF; cdr3_nt: TGTGCCAGCAGCTTGGGGAGGACAGGGGGCATAACCTACGAGCAGTACTTC; clone_size: once; d_call: TRBD1; j_call: TRBJ2-7; v_call: TRBV5-6
cdr3_aa: CASSPGQGAGGYTF; cdr3_nt: TGTGCCAGCTCACCCGGACAGGGGGCAGGAGGCTACACCTTC; clone_size: .; d_call: TRBD1; j_call: TRBJ1-2; v_call: TRBV18
cdr3_aa: CASSAGTGGITLHF; cdr3_nt: TGCGCCAGCAGCGCCGGGACAGGTGGGATCACCCTCCACTTT; clone_size: few; d_call: TRBD1; j_call: TRBJ1-6; v_call: TRBV5-1
cdr3_aa: CASSLDGDRGLSSPLHF; cdr3_nt: TGCGCCAGCAGCTTGGATGGGGACAGGGGCCTTTCCTCACCCCTCCACTTT; clone_size: .; d_call: TRBD1; j_call: TRBJ1-6; v_call: TRBV5-1
cdr3_aa: CASSSLSGGAPTDTQYF; cdr3_nt: TGTGCCAGCAGTTCACTTAGCGGGGGGGCCCCCACAGATACGCAGTATTTT; clone_size: .; d_call: TRBD2; j_call: TRBJ2-3; v_call: TRBV28
cdr3_aa: CASSPRPAGEAFF; cdr3_nt: TGTGCCAGCTCACCTAGGCCAGCAGGTGAAGCTTTCTTT; clone_size: .; d_call: .; j_call: TRBJ1-1; v_call: TRBV18
cdr3_aa: CASSDRAGNTIYF; cdr3_nt: TGTGCCAGCAGCGACAGAGCTGGAAACACCATATATTTT; clone_size: .; d_call: .; j_call: TRBJ1-3; v_call: TRBV7-2
cdr3_aa: CASSSGGEQFF; cdr3_nt: TGTGCCAGCAGCAGCGGGGGGGAGCAGTTCTTC; clone_size: .; d_call: TRBD2; j_call: TRBJ2-1; v_call: TRBV7-3
cdr3_aa: CASSYGQGAGDEQYF; cdr3_nt: TGTGCCAGCAGCTACGGACAGGGGGCGGGTGACGAGCAGTACTTC; clone_size: .; d_call: TRBD1; j_call: TRBJ2-7; v_call: TRBV5-6
cdr3_aa: CASSAGWGTGENYGYTF; cdr3_nt: TGTGCCAGCAGCGCGGGCTGGGGGACAGGCGAAAACTATGGCTACACCTTC; clone_size: .; d_call: TRBD1; j_call: TRBJ1-2; v_call: TRBV9
cdr3_aa: CASSLTPGQIEKLFF; cdr3_nt: TGCGCCAGCAGCCTAACTCCGGGACAGATTGAAAAACTGTTTTTT; clone_size: .; d_call: TRBD1; j_call: TRBJ1-4; v_call: TRBV4-1
cdr3_aa: CASSYSGTGVGYTF; cdr3_nt: TGTGCCAGCAGTTACTCTGGGACAGGGGTTGGCTACACCTTC; clone_size: .; d_call: TRBD1; j_call: TRBJ1-2; v_call: TRBV6-5
cdr3_aa: CASSVAGTSFYNEQFF; cdr3_nt: TGTGCCAGCAGCGTAGCCGGGACTAGCTTTTACAATGAGCAGTTCTTC; clone_size: .; d_call: TRBD2; j_call: TRBJ2-1; v_call: TRBV9
cdr3_aa: CASSPTPGGGSDTQYF; cdr3_nt: TGTGCCAGCAGCCCGACGCCGGGGGGTGGTTCAGATACGCAGTATTTT; clone_size: .; d_call: TRBD2; j_call: TRBJ2-3; v_call: TRBV5-6
cdr3_aa: CASSLLDRVSYEQYF; cdr3_nt: TGTGCCAGCAGCCTTCTTGACAGGGTGTCCTACGAGCAGTACTTC; clone_size: .; d_call: TRBD1; j_call: TRBJ2-7; v_call: TRBV14
cdr3_aa: CASSKWRGAFF; cdr3_nt: TGCGCCAGCAGCAAGTGGAGAGGGGCTTTCTTT; clone_size: once; d_call: .; j_call: TRBJ1-1; v_call: TRBV10-1
cdr3_aa: CASSPQPAGSGYGYTF; cdr3_nt: TGTGCCAGCAGCCCCCAACCCGCGGGGAGCGGCTATGGCTACACCTTC; clone_size: .; d_call: .; j_call: TRBJ1-2; v_call: TRBV7-6
cdr3_aa: CASSRTSTGGARTGELFF; cdr3_nt: TGTGCCAGCAGTCGGACCTCAACAGGGGGCGCCCGCACCGGGGAGCTGTTTTTT; clone_size: .; d_call: .; j_call: TRBJ2-2; v_call: TRBV21-1
cdr3_aa: CACGVRTEAFF; cdr3_nt: TGTGCCTGCGGGGTCAGAACTGAAGCTTTCTTT; clone_size: .; d_call: .; j_call: TRBJ1-1; v_call: TRBV30
cdr3_aa: CASSQVPGWYEQYF; cdr3_nt: TGTGCCAGCAGCCAAGTACCAGGGTGGTACGAGCAGTACTTC; clone_size: .; d_call: .; j_call: TRBJ2-7; v_call: TRBV14
cdr3_aa: CASSLGGYGGNQPQHF; cdr3_nt: TGTGCCAGCAGCTTAGGAGGTTACGGGGGGAACCAGCCCCAGCATTTT; clone_size: .; d_call: .; j_call: TRBJ1-5; v_call: TRBV7-2
cdr3_aa: CAWELWTGLQAFF; cdr3_nt: TGTGCCTGGGAGCTCTGGACAGGGTTGCAAGCTTTCTTT; clone_size: .; d_call: TRBD1; j_call: TRBJ1-1; v_call: TRBV30
cdr3_aa: CASSRGNTDTQYF; cdr3_nt: TGTGCTAGCAGTAGGGGGAACACAGATACGCAGTATTTT; clone_size: .; d_call: .; j_call: TRBJ2-3; v_call: TRBV7-7
cdr3_aa: CASSFRRGDHQHF; cdr3_nt: TGTGCCAGCAGCTTCCGGCGGGGTGATCACCAGCATTTT; clone_size: once; d_call: .; j_call: TRBJ1-5; v_call: TRBV11-2
cdr3_aa: CASSLNGGLQQPQHF; cdr3_nt: TGTGCCAGCAGCTTAAACGGGGGTCTACAACAGCCCCAGCATTTT; clone_size: .; d_call: .; j_call: TRBJ1-5; v_call: TRBV7-9
cdr3_aa: CASRRGQGAAFF; cdr3_nt: TGTGCCAGCAGGCGTGGACAGGGGGCAGCTTTCTTT; clone_size: .; d_call: TRBD1; j_call: TRBJ1-1; v_call: TRBV2
cdr3_aa: CASSLGNLAGGNTGELFF; cdr3_nt: TGTGCCAGCAGCTTAGGAAATCTAGCGGGGGGAAACACCGGGGAGCTGTTTTTT; clone_size: .; d_call: TRBD2; j_call: TRBJ2-2; v_call: TRBV7-2
cdr3_aa: CAWTPTSGGKRTQYF; cdr3_nt: TGTGCCTGGACGCCAACTAGCGGGGGGAAACGGACCCAGTACTTC; clone_size: .; d_call: TRBD2; j_call: TRBJ2-5; v_call: TRBV30
cdr3_aa: CASSDHPRRGDTEAFF; cdr3_nt: TGTGCCAGCAGCGATCATCCAAGGCGGGGGGACACTGAAGCTTTCTTT; clone_size: .; d_call: .; j_call: TRBJ1-1; v_call: TRBV7-3
cdr3_aa: CASSPERDYGYTF; cdr3_nt: TGTGCCAGCTCACCGGAGAGAGACTATGGCTACACCTTC; clone_size: few; d_call: .; j_call: TRBJ1-2; v_call: TRBV18
cdr3_aa: CASSIAGQEAFF; cdr3_nt: TGTGCCAGTAGTATAGCAGGACAGGAAGCTTTCTTT; clone_size: .; d_call: .; j_call: TRBJ1-1; v_call: TRBV19
cdr3_aa: CASSGQGSSYEQYF; cdr3_nt: TGCGCCAGCAGCGGACAGGGTAGCTCCTACGAGCAGTACTTC; clone_size: .; d_call: TRBD1; j_call: TRBJ2-7; v_call: TRBV5-1
cdr3_aa: CASSWTGGSYGYTF; cdr3_nt: TGTGCCAGCAGTTGGACAGGGGGGTCTTATGGCTACACCTTC; clone_size: once; d_call: TRBD1; j_call: TRBJ1-2; v_call: TRBV2
cdr3_aa: CASSQGPGYGYTF; cdr3_nt: TGCGCCAGCAGCCAAGGTCCGGGGTATGGCTACACCTTC; clone_size: .; d_call: .; j_call: TRBJ1-2; v_call: TRBV4-3
cdr3_aa: CASSQGGRPYGYTF; cdr3_nt: TGTGCCAGCAGCCAAGGGGGTAGACCCTATGGCTACACCTTC; clone_size: .; d_call: .; j_call: TRBJ1-2; v_call: TRBV28
cdr3_aa: CASSLVSQGSPLHF; cdr3_nt: TGTGCCAGCAGCTTAGTAAGTCAGGGATCACCCCTCCACTTT; clone_size: .; d_call: .; j_call: TRBJ1-6; v_call: TRBV7-2
cdr3_aa: CASSYQTAGNTIYF; cdr3_nt: TGTGCCAGCAGCTACCAGACAGCTGGAAACACCATATATTTT; clone_size: .; d_call: .; j_call: TRBJ1-3; v_call: TRBV7-9
cdr3_aa: CASSLDLLGGSTEAFF; cdr3_nt: TGTGCCAGCAGCCTCGATCTATTAGGAGGTAGCACTGAAGCTTTCTTT; clone_size: .; d_call: .; j_call: TRBJ1-1; v_call: TRBV27
cdr3_aa: CASSVESGVLGETQYF; cdr3_nt: TGTGCCAGCAGCGTAGAATCAGGGGTTCTAGGAGAGACCCAGTACTTC; clone_size: .; d_call: .; j_call: TRBJ2-5; v_call: TRBV9